Each of the 24 T cell receptor beta chains below was sequenced from the same sample in a study of blood T cell repertoires in COVID-19. The table came from immunoSEQ multiplex PCR; TCRdb's copy has only in-frame clones and leaves some out. The sample has about 340,000 clones, more than 75% seen once; the top ten hold just under 6.5%. Source material: peripheral blood. The receptor set was obtained from a woman between 50 and 59 years old with COVID-19, enrolled during active disease.

The DNA for the CDR3 is TGTGCCAGCAAACCCTCACACTCTGGAAACACCATATATTTT. Protein: CASKPSHSGNTIYF. The V gene is TRBV7-2, the J gene TRBJ1-3; D unresolved. V lost 7 bases, J lost 0 bases, and 10 bases lay in between. Germline V gene sequence: CDR1 SGHTA, CDR2 FQGNSA. The CDR3 is 14 residues long.

This clone showed up just a few times. CDR3 region: CASQTTGSYEQYF. The CDR3 nucleotides are TGTGCCAGCCAGACGACAGGGAGCTACGAGCAGTACTTC. The rearrangement uses TRBV12-3 or TRBV12-4 and TRBJ2-7, with TRBD1 identical over 7 bases. J gave up 3 bases and V 8 bases, and 7 bases lay outside the gene matches. The CDR3 has 13 amino acids.

The chain employs TRBV30 and TRBJ2-5; D might be TRBD1 (6 bases). Germline V lookup: CDR1 GTSNPN, CDR2 SVGIG (reference sequence). The V end was cut by 4 bases, the J end by 5 bases, with 17 bases between. The CDR3 consists of 14 residues. CDR3 in amino acids: CAWTSGTPAETQYF. CDR3 bases: TGTGCCTGGACCTCCGGGACACCGGCCGAGACCCAGTACTTC.

This chain links TRBV25-1 with TRBJ2-7; 11 nucleotides agree with TRBD1. Germline CDR1 and CDR2: MGHDK and SYGVNS. V shed 5 bases and J 3 bases; nucleotides not matched to a gene: 6. The CDR3 extends over 15 amino acids. Here the CDR3 DNA reads TGTGCCAGCAGTTCACTCGGGACAGGGGGCTACGAGCAGTACTTC. It codes for CASSSLGTGGYEQYF.

This clone was counted a few times. The chain combines TRBV6-5 with TRBJ1-5; D is unclear. CDR1 is MNHEY, CDR2 SVGAGI, per germline. This CDR3 is built from 13 residues. V was trimmed by 6 bases and J by 1 base, leaving 7 bases between them. The CDR3 DNA reads TGTGCCAGCAGGTCGGGGAGCAATCAGCCCCAGCATTTT. This codes for CASRSGSNQPQHF.

The chain joins TRBV28 to TRBJ1-4; TRBD1 matches 7 bases. The V and J ends lost 2 bases and 8 bases, in that order; junction bases with no gene match: 5. The CDR3 covers 14 residues. CDR1 MDHEN and CDR2 SYDVKM come from the germline V gene. The CDR3 nucleotides read TGTGCCAGCAGTTTAACCAGGGGGTACGAAAAACTGTTTTTT. Protein product: CASSLTRGYEKLFF.

This clone showed up just once. V and J are TRBV6-2 or TRBV6-3 and TRBJ1-2; TRBD1 matches 10 bases. CDR3 length equals 15 residues. Germline CDR1 is MNHEY and CDR2 is SVGEGT. V lost 2 bases, J lost 2 bases, and 2 bases stayed unmatched. The CDR3 loop reads CASSYGQGGNYGYTF. CDR3 coding DNA: TGTGCCAGCAGTTACGGACAGGGGGGGAACTATGGCTACACCTTC.

The chain recombines TRBV29-1 with TRBJ2-5; 9 nucleotides agree with TRBD1. Germline trimming cut 7 bases from V and 7 bases from J; bases unmatched to any gene: 13. This CDR3 is built from 14 residues. In germline, CDR1 is SQVTM, CDR2 ANQGSEA. CDR3 bases: TGCAGCGCTAGGGGACAGGGAAACCTTTGGACCCAGTACTTC. This gives the protein CSARGQGNLWTQYF.

The V gene is TRBV6-5, the J gene TRBJ2-1; D might be TRBD1 (5 bases). The length of the CDR3 is 15 residues. Germline CDR1 and CDR2: MNHEY and SVGAGI. The germline V and J ends were trimmed by 0 bases and 4 bases, with 10 bases remaining between them. The CDR3: CASSYSGRFYNEQFF. CDR3 sequence (DNA): TGTGCCAGCAGTTACTCGGGGCGGTTTTACAATGAGCAGTTCTTC.

The table lists this clone with a few counts. This sequence joins TRBV9 and TRBJ2-2; 12 bases fit TRBD2. Germline CDR1 SGDLS, CDR2 YYNGEE. The CDR3 sequence is 16 residues long. Germline trimming cut 4 bases from V and 6 bases from J; bases unmatched to any gene: 7. CDR3 in amino acids: CASSTTSGRTAGELFF. The CDR3 DNA sequence: TGTGCCAGCAGCACGACTAGCGGGAGAACGGCCGGGGAGCTGTTTTTT.

This chain uses TRBV6-5 with TRBJ1-2; D not resolved. Germline CDR1 is MNHEY and CDR2 is SVGAGI. The V gene lost 2 bases and the J gene lost 4 bases, with 8 bases spanning the gap. The CDR3 covers 13 residues. DNA for the CDR3: TGTGCCAGCAGTTACCCCTCCGGCTATGGCTACACCTTC. Protein sequence: CASSYPSGYGYTF.

This clone was seen more than once but under ten times. A junction boundary mismatches the germline segment, possibly from a read error. J is TRBJ2-1 and V is TRBV19, with 13 bases identical to TRBD2. This CDR3 spans 16 amino acids. Germline V gene data show CDR1 as LNHDA and CDR2 as SQIVND (reference sequence). DNA for the CDR3: TGTGCCAGTAGTATTCATTTTGGACTAGCGGGAGATAGGGAAATCTTC. Translated: CASSIHFGLAGDREIF.

The V gene is TRBV11-2, the J gene TRBJ2-1; tentative D call: TRBD2 (6 bases). This CDR3 has 17 amino acids. The V and J ends lost 5 bases and 1 base respectively, with 18 bases between them. CDR1 SGHAT and CDR2 FQNNGV come from the germline V gene. The CDR3 nucleotides read TGTGCCAGCAGCCCTCTGACCGGCGGGGAATCCTACAATGAGCAGTTCTTC. Residues: CASSPLTGGESYNEQFF.

The CDR3 sequence is CASSFQGLSNQPQHF. The CDR3 DNA reads as TGTGCCAGCAGCTTTCAGGGACTTAGCAATCAGCCCCAGCATTTT. The J gene is TRBJ1-5, the V gene TRBV7-2; weak D call: TRBD1 (5 bases). Germline V gene data show CDR1 as SGHTA and CDR2 as FQGNSA. The CDR3 totals 15 residues. The ends were cut back, 3 bases at V and 0 bases at J, with 9 bases in the middle.

The chain joins TRBV2 to TRBJ1-5; 11 bases map to TRBD1. The CDR3 has 15 amino acids. The V gene's germline CDR1 is SNHLY and CDR2 FYNNEI. J gave up 4 bases and V 6 bases, and 5 bases lay outside the gene matches. CDR3 in amino acids: CASRPGTGGNQPQHF. The CDR3 DNA reads TGTGCCAGCAGACCCGGGACAGGGGGGAATCAGCCCCAGCATTTT.

The J gene is TRBJ1-5, the V gene TRBV30; the D is unclear. The CDR3 runs to 16 residues. Germline loops: CDR1 GTSNPN, CDR2 SVGIG (reference sequence). V gave up 0 bases and J gave up 5 bases, with 17 bases separating them. CDR3 sequence: CAWSVRGEGIHQPQHF. The CDR3 DNA reads TGTGCCTGGAGTGTACGTGGGGAGGGCATACATCAGCCCCAGCATTTT.

Only a few counts were recorded for this clone. The CDR3 is CASSEGLGSSGPNEQFF. The CDR3, as DNA: TGCGCCAGCAGTGAGGGGTTAGGGTCTAGCGGACCAAATGAGCAGTTCTTC. The chain has TRBV10-1 and TRBJ2-1, with TRBD2 identical over 7 bases. The ends lost 2 bases at V and 7 bases at J; junction bases unmatched: 14. CDR3 length: 17 residues. Germline assignment: CDR1 WNHNN and CDR2 SYGVQD (reference sequence).

V and J are TRBV5-1 and TRBJ2-1, with 7 bases fitting TRBD1. CDR1 SGHRS and CDR2 YFSETQ come from the germline V gene. With V trimmed by 0 bases and J by 8 bases, 11 bases remained unmatched. There are 16 residues in the CDR3. CDR3 residues: CASSLAQAGGYYEQFF. The CDR3 region has the DNA TGCGCCAGCAGCTTGGCCCAGGCAGGGGGTTATTATGAGCAGTTCTTC.

The rearrangement uses TRBV6-5 and TRBJ1-1, with no clear D. The CDR3 runs 15 residues. V was pared by 5 bases and J by 3 bases, with 16 bases between. Germline CDR1 and CDR2: MNHEY and SVGAGI. The DNA of the CDR3 is TGTGCCAGCAGTACATCTTGGGAGGTGGACACTGAAGCTTTCTTT. This gives the protein CASSTSWEVDTEAFF.

V usage is TRBV6-6 and J usage is TRBJ2-1; 11 bases are a match to TRBD2. The CDR3 consists of 15 residues. V trimming: 6 bases; J trimming: 8 bases; junction bases outside the gene matches: 9. Germline CDR1 and CDR2: MNHNY and SVGAGI (reference sequence). The CDR3 DNA reads TGTGCCAGCAGCGCCGGGACTAGCGGCCCCCATGAGCAGTTCTTC. It specifies CASSAGTSGPHEQFF.

The gene calls are TRBV18 and TRBJ1-2; TRBD1 is a possible D gene (6 bases). Germline CDR1 and CDR2: KGHSH and LQKENI. This CDR3 spans 13 amino acids. Trimming shortened V by 6 bases and J by 4 bases, and 12 bases separated the two germline ends. The CDR3 region is CASSGAGSYGYTF. CDR3 in DNA: TGTGCCAGCTCGGGGGCAGGGAGCTATGGCTACACCTTC.

This chain links TRBV6-5 with TRBJ1-4; 8 bases fit TRBD1. The CDR3 contains 16 residues. J gave up 5 bases and V 2 bases, and 7 bases lay outside the gene matches. Germline V gives CDR1 MNHEY, CDR2 SVGAGI. The CDR3, as DNA: TGTGCCAGCAGTTACAATGGACAGGGCGGAAATGAAAAACTGTTTTTT. Translation: CASSYNGQGGNEKLFF.

The chain couples TRBV3-1 (or the pseudogene TRBV3-2) to TRBJ1-2; 10 nucleotides align to TRBD1. Germline CDR1 reads LGHDT; CDR2 reads YNNKEL (reference sequence). Germline trimming cut 4 bases from V and 5 bases from J; bases unmatched to any gene: 1. The CDR3 runs to 13 residues. The CDR3 region is CASSPGQGYGYTF. CDR3 nucleotides: TGTGCCAGCAGCCCGGGACAGGGGTATGGCTACACCTTC.

V and J are TRBV29-1 and TRBJ2-7; D gene uncertain. V lost 6 bases and J 0 bases, leaving 9 bases between the germline ends. The CDR3 covers 12 residues. Per the germline V gene, CDR1 is SQVTM and CDR2 is ANQGSEA. The CDR3 DNA follows: TGCAGCGTGGCCTTGCCCTCCTACGAGCAGTACTTC. Its protein is CSVALPSYEQYF.